The 20 T cell receptor beta chains reported below all come from one sample, sequenced in a study of cytomegalovirus exposure and HLA in healthy donors. Primers: 60 Vbeta forward and 13 Jbeta reverse. Data came from immunoSEQ multiplex PCR; TCRdb stores just in-frame clones and leaves some out. The sample has 130,000 or so clones, 74% seen once. Material: PBMCs. The receptors derive from a man younger than 35 in good health and CMV-seropositive.

This clone was detected only once. Other DNA variants within this sample encode the same CDR3. The rearrangement links TRBV5-1 to TRBJ1-2; D perhaps matches TRBD1 (5 bases). Germline V gives CDR1 SGHRS, CDR2 YFSETQ. The CDR3 runs 14 residues. Between the trimmed V and J ends, which lost 0 bases and 4 bases, there was a span of 10 bases. The DNA of the CDR3 is TGCGCCAGCAGCTTGGCTCCAGGGTCCTATGGCTACACCTTC. Translated, it gives CASSLAPGSYGYTF. Complete variable domain (other parts from reference TRBV5-1 and TRBJ1-2): KAGVTQTPRYLIKTRGQQVTLSCSPISGHRSVSWYQQTPGQGLQFLFEYFSETQRNKGNFPGRFSGRQFSNSRSEMNVSTLELGDSALYLCASSLAPGSYGYTFGSGTRLTVV.

This clone has just a few counts. The chain couples TRBV4-1 to TRBJ2-1; 13 nucleotides agree with TRBD2. The V and J ends lost 0 bases and 12 bases, in that order; junction bases with no gene match: 8. In germline, CDR1 is MGHRA, CDR2 YSYEKL. This CDR3 comprises 16 residues. For the CDR3, the DNA is TGCGCCAGCAGCCAAGAAGGTCTGACTAGCGGGGGGACGCAGTTCTTC. As protein: CASSQEGLTSGGTQFF.

CDR3 sequence (DNA): TGTGCCAGCAGTGACGGGCAGCCCCAGCATTTT. It specifies CASSDGQPQHF. This rearrangement joins TRBV6-5 to TRBJ1-5, with D unresolved. Trimming removed 5 bases from V and 7 bases from J, with 6 bases in between. Germline V CDR1 and CDR2: MNHEY, SVGAGI. The CDR3 covers 11 residues.

The chain's CDR3 is CATSREPSSGRALMYEQYF. For the CDR3, the DNA is TGTGCCACCAGCAGAGAGCCCTCTAGCGGGAGGGCCCTTATGTACGAGCAGTACTTC. This rearrangement joins TRBV15 to TRBJ2-7; 12 bases are a match to TRBD2. Trimming at V came to 0 bases and at J to 4 bases, leaving 13 bases not matched to a gene. The length of the CDR3 is 19 residues. In germline, CDR1 is LNHNV, CDR2 YYDKDF (reference sequence).

This clone was seen a single time. The CDR3 DNA sequence: TGTGCCAGCAGCGTAGACGGGGGACTAGCGTTTGATACGCAGTATTTT. Residues: CASSVDGGLAFDTQYF. This rearrangement joins TRBV9 to TRBJ2-3; 10 bases align to TRBD2. The junction had 7 bases not matched to a gene; V was cut back by 0 bases and J by 6 bases. The germline V gene encodes CDR1 SGDLS and CDR2 YYNGEE. The CDR3 covers 16 residues.

This clone was counted a few times. CDR3 DNA: TGTGCCACCAGCAGGGAGCAGAACTACTACGAGCAGTACTTC. Translating gives CATSREQNYYEQYF. J is TRBJ2-7 and V is TRBV15; D is unclear. Trimming took off 3 bases at V and 3 bases at J, with 12 bases between the two ends. This CDR3 contains 14 residues. Germline V gene lookup returns CDR1 LNHNV and CDR2 YYDKDF (reference sequence).

The chain couples TRBV19 to TRBJ2-7; 9 nucleotides align to TRBD1. The CDR3 totals 16 residues. Germline-derived CDR1 and CDR2 are LNHDA and SQIVND (reference sequence). V was clipped by 1 base and J by 1 base; unmatched bases: 5. The CDR3 DNA sequence: TGTGCCAGTAGTATAGTGGGGACAGGGCCATCCTACGAGCAGTACTTC. Protein: CASSIVGTGPSYEQYF.

V gene TRBV30 combines with J gene TRBJ2-1, with TRBD2 matching 7 bases. Looked up from germline, CDR1 is GTSNPN and CDR2 is SVGIG (reference sequence). CDR3 length equals 11 residues. V was pared by 8 bases and J by 15 bases, with 13 bases of the junction left unmatched. The CDR3 is CAQRAGEGPFF. CDR3 nucleotides: TGTGCCCAAAGGGCCGGGGAGGGTCCGTTCTTC.

The chain combines TRBV6-8 with TRBJ2-3, with TRBD1 matching over 9 bases. V was clipped by 2 bases and J by 2 bases; unmatched bases: 5. Germline V gene lookup returns CDR1 MNHGY and CDR2 SAAAGT. The CDR3 totals 16 residues. This CDR3 reads CASSYPTGGHTDTQYF. CDR3 nucleotides: TGTGCCAGCAGTTACCCGACAGGGGGTCACACAGATACGCAGTATTTT.

V gene TRBV2 combines with J gene TRBJ2-4, with a weak D call TRBD1 (6 bases). CDR1 and CDR2 (germline): SNHLY, FYNNEI. The CDR3 spans 17 residues. Trimming removed 7 bases at V and 0 bases at J, with 19 bases between. The CDR3 here is CASTPGWGQEAKNIQYF. CDR3 in DNA: TGTGCCAGCACCCCAGGTTGGGGACAAGAAGCCAAAAACATTCAGTACTTC.

The chain recombines TRBV10-1 with TRBJ2-3; the match to TRBD2 covers 8 bases. The V and J ends lost 2 bases and 1 base, in that order; junction bases with no gene match: 11. The CDR3 consists of 18 residues. In germline, CDR1 is WNHNN, CDR2 SYGVQD (reference sequence). CDR3 in amino acids: CASSERGPGGIGTDTQYF. The CDR3 coding sequence is TGCGCCAGCAGTGAGAGGGGCCCGGGGGGGATCGGCACAGATACGCAGTATTTT.

The gene calls are TRBV4-3 and TRBJ1-2; a weak D match, TRBD1 (5 bases). The CDR3 is 15 amino acids. The germline V gene has CDR1 LGHNA and CDR2 YSLEER. The V end was cut by 0 bases, the J end by 6 bases, with 14 bases between. The chain's CDR3 is CASSQEGRASDGYTF. DNA for the CDR3: TGCGCCAGCAGCCAAGAGGGCAGGGCGTCGGATGGCTACACCTTC.

The rearrangement joins TRBV2 to TRBJ2-7; 7 bases line up with TRBD1. The CDR3 is 13 residues long. J was trimmed by 0 bases and V by 8 bases; bases with no gene match: 4. Germline CDR1 SNHLY, CDR2 FYNNEI. The CDR3 protein is CASRDSSSYEQYF. In DNA form, the CDR3 reads TGTGCCAGCCGGGACAGTAGCTCCTACGAGCAGTACTTC.

Regarding this clone: The junction does not match germline at one end; this may be a read error. The rearrangement uses TRBV7-6 and TRBJ2-6; TRBD2 might be the D (7 bases). The CDR3 extends over 17 amino acids. The germline gives CDR1 SGHVS, CDR2 FNYEAQ. For the CDR3, the DNA is TGTGCCAGCAGCTTAGGACAGCGAAATGGGGGGGCCAACGTCCTGATTTTC. Residues: CASSLGQRNGGANVLIF.

The CDR3 bases are TGTGCCAGCAGGCCTGGGCGCAGCAATCAGCCCCAGCATTTT. Its translation: CASRPGRSNQPQHF. The V call is TRBV2, the J call TRBJ1-5; D is ambiguous. The CDR3 runs to 14 residues. V lost 6 bases and J lost 1, with 10 bases in between. From germline, CDR1 is SNHLY and CDR2 FYNNEI.

In this sample, this clone turned up once. This same CDR3 is encoded by further DNA sequences in the sample. The gene calls are TRBV7-2 and TRBJ2-1, with TRBD2 matching over 8 bases. The ends lost 0 bases at V and 2 bases at J; junction bases unmatched: 3. Germline lookup yields CDR1 SGHTA and CDR2 FQGNSA. This CDR3 is built from 16 residues. CDR3 bases: TGTGCCAGCAGCTTAGCGCCAGCGGGGGCCTACAATGAGCAGTTCTTC. Translation: CASSLAPAGAYNEQFF.

The chain recombines TRBV6-1 with TRBJ2-7; D is undetermined. Deletions cut 5 bases from V and 4 bases from J, with 12 bases between. Germline V gives CDR1 MNHNS, CDR2 SASEGT. The CDR3 runs 13 residues. CDR3 DNA sequence: TGTGCCAGCAGTACCGAACAGTCGTACGAGCAGTACTTC. Its translation: CASSTEQSYEQYF.

This clone was seen a handful of times. The chain carries TRBV19 and TRBJ2-1; TRBD1 aligns across 7 bases. V lost 6 bases, J lost 3 bases, and 5 bases stayed unmatched. Germline CDR1 LNHDA, CDR2 SQIVND (reference sequence). The CDR3 has 14 amino acids. The CDR3 reads CASRPGQSYNEQFF. The CDR3 DNA reads as TGTGCCAGTAGGCCGGGACAGAGCTACAATGAGCAGTTCTTC.

The J gene is TRBJ2-7, the V gene TRBV6-1; unclear D gene. Germline V gene data show CDR1 as MNHNS and CDR2 as SASEGT. Trimming took 6 bases from V and 1 from J, leaving 7 bases between them. The CDR3 runs 12 residues. CDR3 nucleotide sequence: TGTGCCAGCAGCCTCAGGTCCTACGAGCAGTACTTC. Translating gives CASSLRSYEQYF.

The chain recombines TRBV5-6 with TRBJ1-2; TRBD1 agrees at 9 bases. The trim removed 4 bases at V and 3 bases at J, leaving 4 bases unmatched. Germline-derived CDR1 and CDR2 are SGHDT and YYEEEE. This CDR3 contains 14 residues. The CDR3 region has the DNA TGTGCCAGCAGCCACTGGGACAGGGACTATGGCTACACCTTC. Translation: CASSHWDRDYGYTF.